Below, 4 T cell receptor beta chains from the same sample are listed, as sequenced in a study of Ad26.COV2.S vaccination and SARS-CoV-2 variants (dated by TCRdb to about 2021). The meaning of the sample's treatment or condition label: some 20 received Ad26.COV2.S at low or high dose, single or two shots; 5 received placebo; per-sample allocation not given. Repertoires of vaccine and placebo recipients were sequenced from samples taken on day 63 after the first injection. The library was generated by the immunoSEQ multiplex PCR assay. TCRdb retrieved this table from immuneACCESS and kept in-frame rearrangements only. Not all clones are present; in checked studies, unresolved V genes account for under half, and no reason is known for the remainder. The sample data list 380,000 or so clones, and about 88% of these were observed just once. The ten top clones hold about 10% of the sample. The input for sequencing was peripheral blood, taken in a trial of Ad26.COV2.S vaccine versus placebo. All receptors come from a person aged 18-60 years who received the Ad26.COV2.S COVID-19 vaccine or a placebo.

This clone was recorded only once. V is TRBV30 and J is TRBJ2-1, with D possibly matching TRBD1 (7 bases). Per germline, CDR1 GTSNPN and CDR2 SVGIG (reference sequence). The V end was cut by 2 bases, the J end by 12 bases, with 20 bases between. The CDR3 spans 14 residues. CDR3 sequence: CAWSPGQWTMVQFF. The DNA of the CDR3 is TGTGCCTGGAGTCCGGGACAGTGGACTATGGTGCAGTTCTTC.

The chain joins TRBV30 to TRBJ2-7; TRBD2 might be the D (6 bases). The CDR3 covers 14 residues. V lost 3 bases, J lost 3 bases, and 15 bases lay in between. Germline loops: CDR1 GTSNPN, CDR2 SVGIG (reference sequence). The CDR3 region is CAWSPGTWGYEQYF. CDR3 coding DNA: TGTGCCTGGAGCCCCGGGACTTGGGGCTACGAGCAGTACTTC. Full variable domain (missing parts from reference TRBV30 and TRBJ2-7): SQTIHQWPATLVQPVGSPLSLECTVEGTSNPNLYWYRQAAGRGLQLLFYSVGIGQISSEVPQNLSASRPQDRQFILSSKKLLLSDSGFYLCAWSPGTWGYEQYFGPGTRLTVT.

Here the CDR3 reads CATSTSGGSPYNEQFF. CDR3 DNA: TGTGCCACCAGCACTTCCGGGGGATCCCCCTACAATGAGCAGTTCTTC. The rearrangement links TRBV15 to TRBJ2-1; D possibly corresponds to TRBD2 (6 bases). Per the germline V gene, CDR1 is LNHNV and CDR2 is YYDKDF (reference sequence). The CDR3 consists of 16 residues. Trimming took off 4 bases at V and 2 bases at J, with 15 bases between the two ends.

V and J are TRBV10-3 and TRBJ2-7; 12 nucleotides line up with TRBD2. The trim removed 4 bases at V and 2 bases at J, leaving 3 bases unmatched. Per germline, CDR1 ENHRY and CDR2 SYGVKD. The CDR3 totals 15 residues. This CDR3 is CAISGASGGAYEQYF. CDR3 sequence (DNA): TGTGCCATCAGTGGGGCTAGCGGGGGGGCCTACGAGCAGTACTTC.